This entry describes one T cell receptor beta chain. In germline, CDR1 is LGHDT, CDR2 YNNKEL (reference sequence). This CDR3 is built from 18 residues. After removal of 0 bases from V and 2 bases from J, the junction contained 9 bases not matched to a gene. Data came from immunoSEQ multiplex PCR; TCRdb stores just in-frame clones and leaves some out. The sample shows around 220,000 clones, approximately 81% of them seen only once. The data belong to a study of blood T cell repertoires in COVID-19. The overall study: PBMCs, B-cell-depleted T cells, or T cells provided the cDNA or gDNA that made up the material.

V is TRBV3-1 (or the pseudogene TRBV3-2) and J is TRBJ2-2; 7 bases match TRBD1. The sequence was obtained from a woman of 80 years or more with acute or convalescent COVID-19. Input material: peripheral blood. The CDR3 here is CASSQDPQGPLNTGELFF. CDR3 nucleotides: TGTGCCAGCAGCCAAGATCCACAGGGGCCCTTAAACACCGGGGAGCTGTTTTTT.